Listed below are T cell receptor beta chains from one sample, sequenced in a study of breast tumors, draining lymph nodes, adjacent tissues. MiXCR, run by TCRdb on the multiplex PCR reads, gives a single entry per CDR3 protein. This sample has about 140,000 distinct CDR3 sequences, with around 22% found just once. The sequencing sample was made of axillary lymph node tissue. The receptors were sampled from a female donor with breast cancer. Some clones in this sample may be carry-over from other donors' samples. Both conserved end residues are part of each CDR3. Each record gives: CDR3 protein, CDR3 DNA, D gene, J gene, clone size, V gene. D genes are given only for firm matches. Clone size is given for some rows only: seen once, a few or many times, or a class if the clone is expanded.

CDR3 protein: CASSFSRQETQYF; CDR3 DNA: TGTGCCAGCAGCTTCTCTAGGCAAGAGACCCAGTACTTC; D gene: NA; J gene: TRBJ2-5; clone size: many; V gene: TRBV7-3
CDR3 protein: CASSQPWTSGSHEQFF; CDR3 DNA: TGTGCCAGCAGCCAACCATGGACTAGCGGGAGTCATGAGCAGTTCTTC; D gene: TRBD2; J gene: TRBJ2-1; clone size: many; V gene: TRBV4-2
CDR3 protein: CASSDRGLIETQYF; CDR3 DNA: TGTGCCAGCAGTGACAGGGGATTAATAGAGACCCAGTACTTC; D gene: NA; J gene: TRBJ2-5; clone size: few; V gene: TRBV25-1
CDR3 protein: CSARDVAGANLF; CDR3 DNA: TGCAGTGCTAGAGATGTAGCGGGGGCGAATCTGTTT; D gene: TRBD2; J gene: TRBJ2-3; clone size: many; V gene: TRBV20-1
CDR3 protein: CSVESPTAGLMNEQYF; CDR3 DNA: TGCAGCGTTGAATCGCCCACTGCGGGATTAATGAACGAGCAGTACTTC; D gene: NA; J gene: TRBJ2-7; clone size: many; V gene: TRBV29-1
CDR3 protein: CASSIGQGPQPQHF; CDR3 DNA: TGTGCCAGTAGTATCGGACAGGGACCTCAGCCCCAGCATTTT; D gene: TRBD1; J gene: TRBJ1-5; clone size: NA; V gene: TRBV19
CDR3 protein: CASSLAGLAGVKQFF; CDR3 DNA: TGTGCCAGCAGCTTGGCTGGGCTAGCGGGAGTTAAGCAGTTCTTC; D gene: TRBD2; J gene: TRBJ2-1; clone size: many; V gene: TRBV7-2
CDR3 protein: CASSQLGNQETQYF; CDR3 DNA: TGTGCCAGCAGCCAACTCGGAAATCAAGAGACCCAGTACTTC; D gene: NA; J gene: TRBJ2-5; clone size: NA; V gene: TRBV14
CDR3 protein: CASSIGNSYNEKLFF; CDR3 DNA: TGTGCCAGTAGTATAGGGAACAGCTATAATGAAAAACTGTTTTTT; D gene: NA; J gene: TRBJ1-4; clone size: many; V gene: TRBV19
CDR3 protein: CASSQVGQGADTQYF; CDR3 DNA: TGTGCCAGCAGCCAAGTGGGACAGGGGGCAGATACGCAGTATTTT; D gene: TRBD1; J gene: TRBJ2-3; clone size: many; V gene: TRBV4-2
CDR3 protein: CASSLGIGSSTDTQYF; CDR3 DNA: TGTGCCAGCAGTTTGGGTATCGGGTCAAGCACAGATACGCAGTATTTT; D gene: NA; J gene: TRBJ2-3; clone size: few; V gene: TRBV27
CDR3 protein: CASSVGGNPGNTIYF; CDR3 DNA: TGTGCCAGCAGCGTAGGGGGGAACCCTGGAAACACCATATATTTT; D gene: NA; J gene: TRBJ1-3; clone size: many; V gene: TRBV9
CDR3 protein: CASSRGDRGNTGELFF; CDR3 DNA: TGTGCCAGCAGCCGTGGGGACAGGGGAAATACCGGGGAGCTGTTTTTT; D gene: TRBD1; J gene: TRBJ2-2; clone size: NA; V gene: TRBV28
CDR3 protein: CATSRHRAGNEKLFF; CDR3 DNA: TGTGCCACCAGCCGCCACAGGGCCGGTAATGAAAAACTGTTTTTT; D gene: NA; J gene: TRBJ1-4; clone size: many; V gene: TRBV15
CDR3 protein: CASSPTGAGGRNEQFF; CDR3 DNA: TGTGCCAGCTCACCAACGGGGGCAGGGGGTCGGAATGAGCAGTTCTTC; D gene: NA; J gene: TRBJ2-1; clone size: few; V gene: TRBV18
CDR3 protein: CASSPAFRERSGGETQYF; CDR3 DNA: TGTGCCAGCAGCCCAGCGTTTCGGGAGCGCTCGGGAGGAGAGACCCAGTACTTC; D gene: TRBD2; J gene: TRBJ2-5; clone size: many; V gene: TRBV5-4
CDR3 protein: CASSSFVTGGYEQYF; CDR3 DNA: TGTGCCAGTAGTTCGTTCGTGACAGGGGGCTACGAGCAGTACTTC; D gene: TRBD1; J gene: TRBJ2-7; clone size: many; V gene: TRBV19
CDR3 protein: CASSIEGNQPQHF; CDR3 DNA: TGTGCCAGTAGTATAGAGGGTAATCAGCCCCAGCATTTT; D gene: NA; J gene: TRBJ1-5; clone size: many; V gene: TRBV19
CDR3 protein: CASSPGLAGVNEQFF; CDR3 DNA: TGCGCCAGCAGCCCGGGACTAGCGGGAGTGAATGAGCAGTTCTTC; D gene: TRBD2; J gene: TRBJ2-1; clone size: many; V gene: TRBV5-1
CDR3 protein: CSALAGGPNEQFF; CDR3 DNA: TGCAGTGCTTTAGCGGGAGGCCCCAATGAGCAGTTCTTC; D gene: TRBD2; J gene: TRBJ2-1; clone size: many; V gene: TRBV20-1
CDR3 protein: CASSQDAVRWLNEKLFF; CDR3 DNA: TGCGCCAGCAGCCAAGATGCAGTTAGGTGGCTTAATGAAAAACTGTTTTTT; D gene: NA; J gene: TRBJ1-4; clone size: many; V gene: TRBV4-1
CDR3 protein: CATSDLGQGADEQFF; CDR3 DNA: TGTGCCACCAGTGACCTGGGACAGGGGGCCGATGAGCAGTTCTTC; D gene: TRBD1; J gene: TRBJ2-1; clone size: many; V gene: TRBV24-1
CDR3 protein: CASRRGDGSPYEQYF; CDR3 DNA: TGTGCCAGCAGACGGGGGGACGGCTCCCCCTACGAGCAGTACTTC; D gene: TRBD2; J gene: TRBJ2-7; clone size: many; V gene: TRBV12-3/TRBV12-4
CDR3 protein: CASSGPILNQPQHF; CDR3 DNA: TGTGCCAGCAGTGGACCCATCCTCAATCAGCCCCAGCATTTT; D gene: NA; J gene: TRBJ1-5; clone size: NA; V gene: TRBV28
CDR3 protein: CASSQDVNGAKNIQYF; CDR3 DNA: TGTGCCAGCAGCCAAGATGTGAACGGGGCCAAAAACATTCAGTACTTC; D gene: NA; J gene: TRBJ2-4; clone size: NA; V gene: TRBV4-2
CDR3 protein: CASSLEGPNLTGELFF; CDR3 DNA: TGCGCCAGCAGCTTGGAGGGGCCTAACCTCACCGGGGAGCTGTTTTTT; D gene: NA; J gene: TRBJ2-2; clone size: few; V gene: TRBV5-1
CDR3 protein: CAWKGHYNSPLHF; CDR3 DNA: TGTGCCTGGAAGGGGCATTATAATTCACCCCTCCACTTT; D gene: NA; J gene: TRBJ1-6; clone size: many; V gene: TRBV30
CDR3 protein: CSVERESINEQFF; CDR3 DNA: TGCAGCGTTGAACGGGAGTCGATCAATGAGCAGTTCTTC; D gene: NA; J gene: TRBJ2-1; clone size: many; V gene: TRBV29-1
CDR3 protein: CAGSPPGARKETQYF; CDR3 DNA: TGTGCCGGCTCACCACCCGGGGCTAGGAAAGAGACCCAGTACTTC; D gene: NA; J gene: TRBJ2-5; clone size: NA; V gene: TRBV18